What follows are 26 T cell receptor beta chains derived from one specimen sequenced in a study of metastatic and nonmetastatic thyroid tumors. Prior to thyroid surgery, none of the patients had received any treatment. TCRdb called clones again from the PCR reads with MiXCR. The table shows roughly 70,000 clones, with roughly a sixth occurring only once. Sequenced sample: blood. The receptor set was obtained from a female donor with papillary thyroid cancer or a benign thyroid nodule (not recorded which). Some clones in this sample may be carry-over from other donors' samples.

CDR3 sequence reads: CASRTRGGISNQPQHF. CDR3 nucleotides: TGTGCCAGTAGGACCCGCGGGGGGATAAGCAATCAGCCCCAGCATTTT. The J gene is TRBJ1-5, the V gene TRBV19; D is perhaps TRBD1 (5 bases). The CDR3 spans 16 residues. Germline CDR1 and CDR2: LNHDA and SQIVND (reference sequence). V gave up 6 bases and J gave up 1 base, with 16 bases separating them.

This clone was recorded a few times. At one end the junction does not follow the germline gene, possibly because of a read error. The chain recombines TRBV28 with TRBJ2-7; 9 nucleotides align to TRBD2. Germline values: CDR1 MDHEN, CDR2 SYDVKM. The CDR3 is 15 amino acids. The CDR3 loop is CSSSLGLAGPYEQYF. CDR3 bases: TGTTCCAGCAGTTTGGGGCTAGCGGGACCCTACGAGCAGTACTTC.

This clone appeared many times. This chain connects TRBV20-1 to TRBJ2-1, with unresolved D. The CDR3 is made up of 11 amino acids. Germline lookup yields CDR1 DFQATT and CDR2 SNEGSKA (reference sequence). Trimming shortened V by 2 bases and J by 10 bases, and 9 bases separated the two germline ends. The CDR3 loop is CSARLPPEQFF. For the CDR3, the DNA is TGCAGTGCTAGACTGCCTCCAGAGCAGTTCTTC.

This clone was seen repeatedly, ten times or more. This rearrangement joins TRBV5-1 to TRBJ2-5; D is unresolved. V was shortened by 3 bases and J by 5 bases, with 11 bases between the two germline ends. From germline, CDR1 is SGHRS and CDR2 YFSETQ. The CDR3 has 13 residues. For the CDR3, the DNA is TGCGCCAGCAGCTCGTCAAACGGGGAGACCCAGTACTTC. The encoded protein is CASSSSNGETQYF.

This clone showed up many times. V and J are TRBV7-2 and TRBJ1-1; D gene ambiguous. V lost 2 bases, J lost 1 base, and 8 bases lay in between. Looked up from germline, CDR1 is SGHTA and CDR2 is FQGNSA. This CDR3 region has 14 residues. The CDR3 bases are TGTGCCAGCAGCTTATGGTTGTCGAACACTGAAGCTTTCTTT. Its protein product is CASSLWLSNTEAFF. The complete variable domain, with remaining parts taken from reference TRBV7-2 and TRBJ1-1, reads GAGVSQSPSNKVTEKGKDVELRCDPISGHTALYWYRQSLGQGLEFLIYFQGNSAPDKSGLPSDRFSAERTGGSVSTLTIQRTQQEDSAVYLCASSLWLSNTEAFFGQGTRLTVV.

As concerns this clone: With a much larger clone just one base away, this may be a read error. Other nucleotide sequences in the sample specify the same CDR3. This CDR3 is CATSRGVAQYF. CDR3 coding DNA: TGTGCCACCAGCAGAGGGGTGGCTCAGTACTTC. The chain recombines TRBV15 with TRBJ2-5, with D unresolved. The CDR3 totals 11 residues. Germline lookup yields CDR1 LNHNV and CDR2 YYDKDF (reference sequence). V shed 1 base and J shed 11 bases, with 8 bases lying between them.

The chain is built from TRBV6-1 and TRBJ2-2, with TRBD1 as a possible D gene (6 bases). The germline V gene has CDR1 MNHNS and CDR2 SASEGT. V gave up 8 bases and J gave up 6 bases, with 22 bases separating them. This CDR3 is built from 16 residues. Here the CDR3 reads CASLGRGYRDAGELFF. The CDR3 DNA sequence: TGTGCCAGCTTGGGCAGGGGATACCGAGACGCCGGGGAGCTGTTTTTT.

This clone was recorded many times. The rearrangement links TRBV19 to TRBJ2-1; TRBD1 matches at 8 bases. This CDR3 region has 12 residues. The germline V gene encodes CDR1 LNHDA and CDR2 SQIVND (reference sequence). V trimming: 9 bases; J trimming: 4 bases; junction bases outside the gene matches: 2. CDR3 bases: TGTGCCAGCCGGGACAGGTACAATGAGCAGTTCTTC. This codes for CASRDRYNEQFF.

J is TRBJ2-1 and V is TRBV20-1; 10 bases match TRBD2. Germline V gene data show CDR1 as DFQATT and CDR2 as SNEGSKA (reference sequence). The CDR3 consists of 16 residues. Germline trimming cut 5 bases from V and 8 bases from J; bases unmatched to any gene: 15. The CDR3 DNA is TGCAGTGCTGAAGGGTACCTAGCGGGAGTAAGGGATGAGCAGTTCTTC. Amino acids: CSAEGYLAGVRDEQFF.

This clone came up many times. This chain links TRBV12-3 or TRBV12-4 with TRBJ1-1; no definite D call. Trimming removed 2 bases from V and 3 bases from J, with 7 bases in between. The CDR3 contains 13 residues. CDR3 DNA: TGTGCCAGCAGTTTACAGCCGGACACTGAAGCTTTCTTT. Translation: CASSLQPDTEAFF.

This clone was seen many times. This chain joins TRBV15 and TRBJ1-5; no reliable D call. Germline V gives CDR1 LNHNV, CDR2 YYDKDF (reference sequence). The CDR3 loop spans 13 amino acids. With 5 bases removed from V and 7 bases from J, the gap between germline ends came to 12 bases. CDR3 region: CATSPTSDQPQHF. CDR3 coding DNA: TGTGCCACCAGCCCCACCTCTGACCAGCCCCAGCATTTT.

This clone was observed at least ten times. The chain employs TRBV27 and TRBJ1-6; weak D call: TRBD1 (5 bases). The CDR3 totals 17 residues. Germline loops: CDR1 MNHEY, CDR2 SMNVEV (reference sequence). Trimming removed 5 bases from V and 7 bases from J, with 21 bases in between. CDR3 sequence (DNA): TGTGCCAGCAGTCTAAACAGGTCTAGGTTCGGGAATTCACCCCTCCACTTT. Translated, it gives CASSLNRSRFGNSPLHF.

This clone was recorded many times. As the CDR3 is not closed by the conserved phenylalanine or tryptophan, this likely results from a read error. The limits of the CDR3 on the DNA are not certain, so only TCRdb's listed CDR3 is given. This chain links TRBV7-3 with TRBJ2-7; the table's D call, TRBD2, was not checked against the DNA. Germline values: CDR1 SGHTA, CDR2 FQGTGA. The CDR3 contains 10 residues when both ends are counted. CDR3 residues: CASSLKILAG.

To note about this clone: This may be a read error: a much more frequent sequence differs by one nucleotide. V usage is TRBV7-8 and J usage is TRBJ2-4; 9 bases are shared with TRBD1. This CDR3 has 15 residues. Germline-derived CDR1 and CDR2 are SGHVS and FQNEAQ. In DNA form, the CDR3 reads TGTGCCAGCAGCTCTTGGACAGGGGAAGTGGACATTCAGTGCTTC. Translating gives CASSSWTGEVDIQCF.

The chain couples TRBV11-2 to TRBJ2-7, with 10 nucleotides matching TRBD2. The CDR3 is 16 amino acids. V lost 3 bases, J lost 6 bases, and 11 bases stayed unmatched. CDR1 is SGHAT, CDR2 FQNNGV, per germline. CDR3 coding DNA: TGTGCCAGCAGCTTCCTAGCGGGAGTGCCGGTGGCCGAGCAGTACTTC. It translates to CASSFLAGVPVAEQYF. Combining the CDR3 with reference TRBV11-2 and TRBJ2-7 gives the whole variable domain EAGVAQSPRYKIIEKRQSVAFWCNPISGHATLYWYQQILGQGPKLLIQFQNNGVVDDSQLPKDRFSAERLKGVDSTLKIQPAKLEDSAVYLCASSFLAGVPVAEQYFGPGTRLTVT.

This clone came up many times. DNA for the CDR3: TGTGCCAGCTCCTCGAGCTCCTATAATTCACCCCTCCACTTT. Protein product: CASSSSSYNSPLHF. The V gene is TRBV2, the J gene TRBJ1-6; D is ambiguous. V shed 8 bases and J shed 0 bases, with 8 bases lying between them. Germline CDR1 and CDR2: SNHLY and FYNNEI. There are 14 residues in the CDR3.

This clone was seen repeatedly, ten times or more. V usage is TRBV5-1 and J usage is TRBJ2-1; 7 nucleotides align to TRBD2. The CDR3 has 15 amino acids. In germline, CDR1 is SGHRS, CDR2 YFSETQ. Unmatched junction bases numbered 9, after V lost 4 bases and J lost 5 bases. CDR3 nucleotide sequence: TGCGCCAGCAGCCCGGGACTAACGGCGAACAATGAGCAGTTCTTC. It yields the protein CASSPGLTANNEQFF. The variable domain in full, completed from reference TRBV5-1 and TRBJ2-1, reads KAGVTQTPRYLIKTRGQQVTLSCSPISGHRSVSWYQQTPGQGLQFLFEYFSETQRNKGNFPGRFSGRQFSNSRSEMNVSTLELGDSALYLCASSPGLTANNEQFFGPGTRLTVL.

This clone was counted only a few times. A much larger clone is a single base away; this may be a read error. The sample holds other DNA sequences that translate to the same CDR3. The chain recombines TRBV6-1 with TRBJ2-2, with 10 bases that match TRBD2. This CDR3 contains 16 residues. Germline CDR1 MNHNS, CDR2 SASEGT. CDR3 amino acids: CASRPSGRVPTGELFF. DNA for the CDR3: TGTGCCAGCAGACCAAGCGGGAGGGTACCCACCGGTGAGCTGTTTTTT.

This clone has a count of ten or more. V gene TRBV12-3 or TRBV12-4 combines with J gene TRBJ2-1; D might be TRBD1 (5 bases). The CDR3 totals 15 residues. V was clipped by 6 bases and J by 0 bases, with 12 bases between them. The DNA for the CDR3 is TGTGCCAGCAGCCCTTACAGGAGCTCCTACAATGAGCAGTTCTTC. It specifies CASSPYRSSYNEQFF.

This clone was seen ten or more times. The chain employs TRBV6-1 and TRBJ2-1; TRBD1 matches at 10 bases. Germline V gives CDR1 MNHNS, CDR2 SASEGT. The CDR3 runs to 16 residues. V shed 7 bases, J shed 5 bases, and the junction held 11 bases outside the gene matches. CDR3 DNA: TGTGCCAGCACCCTCATGATTGGGACAGGGGACAATGAGCAGTTCTTC. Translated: CASTLMIGTGDNEQFF.

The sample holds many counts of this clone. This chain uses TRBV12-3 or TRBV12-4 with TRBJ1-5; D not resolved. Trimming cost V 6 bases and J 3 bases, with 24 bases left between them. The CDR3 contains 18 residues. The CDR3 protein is CASSPKTLGRVYNQPQHF. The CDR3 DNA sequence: TGTGCCAGCAGCCCTAAGACACTAGGGAGGGTCTACAATCAGCCCCAGCATTTT.

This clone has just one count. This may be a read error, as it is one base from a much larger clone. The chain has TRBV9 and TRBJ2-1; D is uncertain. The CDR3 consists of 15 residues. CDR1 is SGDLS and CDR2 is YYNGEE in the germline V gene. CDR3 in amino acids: CASSVWGSQNNQQFF. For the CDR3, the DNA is TGTGCCAGCAGCGTCTGGGGATCACAAAACAATCAGCAGTTCTTC. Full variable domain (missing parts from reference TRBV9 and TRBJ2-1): DSGVTQTPKHLITATGQRVTLRCSPRSGDLSVYWYQQSLDQGLQFLIQYYNGEERAKGNILERFSAQQFPDLHSELNLSSLELGDSALYFCASSVWGSQNNQQFFGPGTRLTVL.

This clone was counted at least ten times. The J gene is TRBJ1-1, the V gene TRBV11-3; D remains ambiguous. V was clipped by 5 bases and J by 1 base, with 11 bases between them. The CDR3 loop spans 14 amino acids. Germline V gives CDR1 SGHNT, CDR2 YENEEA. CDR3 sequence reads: CASSERSPNTEAFF. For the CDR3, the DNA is TGTGCCAGCAGCGAGCGAAGTCCGAACACTGAAGCTTTCTTT.

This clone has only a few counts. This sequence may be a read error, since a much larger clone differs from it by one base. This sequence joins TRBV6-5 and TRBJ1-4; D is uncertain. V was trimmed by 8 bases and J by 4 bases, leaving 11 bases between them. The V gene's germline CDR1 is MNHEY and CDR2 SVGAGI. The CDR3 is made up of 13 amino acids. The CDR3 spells CASSLVGNEKLFF. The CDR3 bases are TGTGCCAGCTCTTTAGTCGGTAATGAAAAACTGTTTTTT.

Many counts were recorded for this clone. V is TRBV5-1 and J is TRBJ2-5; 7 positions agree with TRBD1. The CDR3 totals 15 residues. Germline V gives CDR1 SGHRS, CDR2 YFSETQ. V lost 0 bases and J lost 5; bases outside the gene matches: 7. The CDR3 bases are TGCGCCAGCAGCTTGGACCCGACAGGGTCGGAGACCCAGTACTTC. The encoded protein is CASSLDPTGSETQYF.

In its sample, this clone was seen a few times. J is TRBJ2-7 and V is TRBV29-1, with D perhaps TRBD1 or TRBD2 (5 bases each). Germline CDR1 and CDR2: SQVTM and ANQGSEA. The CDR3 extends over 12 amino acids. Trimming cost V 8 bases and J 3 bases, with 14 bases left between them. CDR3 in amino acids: CSIRDGDYEQYF. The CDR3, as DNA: TGCAGCATCCGGGACGGGGACTACGAGCAGTACTTC.